This TCR beta chain was obtained from a study of shared clonotypes between healthy human individuals. General study results and limits: Between a few donors, naive CD4 clonotypes were shared at a level of approximately 5%.

Naive CD8 cells lacked CD45RO and underwent positive selection for CCR7, leaving out terminally differentiated effector memory CD45RA+ cells. Germline CDR1 and CDR2: PRHDT and FYEKMQ (reference sequence). The germline V and J ends were trimmed by 5 bases and 0 bases, with 10 bases remaining between them. The CDR3 contains 15 residues. The method was immunoSEQ multiplex PCR; TCRdb's version includes in-frame clones alone and lacks a portion of them. Here the sample spans over 2 million clones, about 95% being singletons. On this clone itself: As yet, its antigen is unknown.

This chain connects TRBV13 to TRBJ2-2; D may be TRBD1 (6 bases). This receptor was taken from a man aged 18 to 29 in good health. The sequenced sample was naive CD8+ T cells sorted from blood. The CDR3 region has the DNA TGTGCCAGCAGCCCGAGGGGGACGAACACCGGGGAGCTGTTTTTT. Residues: CASSPRGTNTGELFF.